Here is one T cell receptor (beta chain) with its context. The data originate from a study of blood T cell repertoires in COVID-19. For the study at large: Samples taken during acute and convalescent COVID-19 were collected in the United States, Italy and Spain. The analysed material was cDNA or gDNA that came from T cells, B-cell-depleted T cells, or PBMCs.

V was shortened by 4 bases and J by 7 bases, with 13 bases between the two germline ends. The CDR3 covers 13 residues. As originally analysed: Reference gene primers were amplified, and this amplification served to estimate nucleated cell counts. Profiled with immunoSEQ multiplex PCR; TCRdb holds only in-frame clones, not every one. That table gives V, J and clone size, and the DNA gave D and trimming. The repertoire holds a few hundred thousand clones, 75% to 85% seen once, with under 1.5% in the top ten. This TCR came from a woman in her thirties or forties who had recovered from COVID-19. Sequencing input: peripheral blood. This chain connects TRBV12-3 or TRBV12-4 to TRBJ1-2; D remains ambiguous. CDR3 nucleotides: TGTGCCAGCAGTTCCCCCGCCTACGGTGGCTACACCTTC. Its translation is CASSSPAYGGYTF.